Presented here are 5 T cell receptor beta chains from one specimen sequenced in a study of OX40 agonist ivuxolimab in advanced cancers. Repertoires were generated with immunoSEQ multiplex PCR, while TCRdb's copy carries only in-frame clones and drops some. The repertoire holds tens of thousands of clones, with 87% as singletons. Sequenced here: CD4+ or CD8+ T cells sorted from blood, sampled in a trial of the OX40 agonist ivuxolimab. These receptors were obtained from an adult with an advanced solid tumor such as melanoma, head and neck, liver or kidney cancer.

CDR3 DNA: TGTGCCAGCTCACCGATAGACAGATTCCATGGCTACACCTTC. Amino acid sequence: CASSPIDRFHGYTF. The V call is TRBV18, the J call TRBJ1-2; a weak D match, TRBD1 (5 bases). The CDR3 loop spans 14 amino acids. Germline values: CDR1 KGHSH, CDR2 LQKENI. The V end lost 3 bases, the J end lost 6 bases, and 14 bases lay between the germline ends. The whole variable domain, filled in from reference TRBV18 and TRBJ1-2, reads NAGVMQNPRHLVRRRGQEARLRCSPMKGHSHVYWYRQLPEEGLKFMVYLQKENIIDESGMPKERFSAEFPKEGPSILRIQQVVRGDSAAYFCASSPIDRFHGYTFGSGTRLTVV.

This chain connects TRBV5-5 to TRBJ2-1, with 10 bases fitting TRBD1. Germline trimming cut 2 bases from V and 2 bases from J; bases unmatched to any gene: 4. The CDR3 extends over 16 amino acids. CDR1 is SGHKS and CDR2 is YYEKEE in the germline V gene (reference sequence). CDR3 nucleotide sequence: TGTGCCAGCAGCTTAACCGGGACAGGGGCCTACAATGAGCAGTTCTTC. Translated: CASSLTGTGAYNEQFF.

The V call is TRBV2, the J call TRBJ2-5; TRBD2 agrees at 7 bases. CDR3 length equals 15 residues. Germline V gene sequence: CDR1 SNHLY, CDR2 FYNNEI. The J segment lost 5 bases and the V segment lost 2 bases, leaving 8 bases of the junction unmatched. The CDR3 sequence: CASSEPRGVGETQYF. For the CDR3, the DNA is TGTGCCAGCAGTGAACCCCGGGGGGTAGGGGAGACCCAGTACTTC. The complete variable domain, with remaining parts taken from reference TRBV2 and TRBJ2-5, reads EPEVTQTPSHQVTQMGQEVILRCVPISNHLYFYWYRQILGQKVEFLVSFYNNEISEKSEIFDDQFSVERPDGSNFTLKIRSTKLEDSAMYFCASSEPRGVGETQYFGPGTRLLVL.

This chain connects TRBV5-4 to TRBJ2-3; D is ambiguous. The CDR3 totals 15 residues. Between the trimmed V and J ends, which lost 4 bases and 0 bases, there was a span of 12 bases. CDR1 SGHNT and CDR2 YYREEE come from the germline V gene (reference sequence). The CDR3 reads CASSVTPTSTDTQYF. The CDR3 nucleotides are TGTGCCAGCAGCGTTACACCTACCAGCACAGATACGCAGTATTTT.

The chain recombines TRBV7-2 with TRBJ1-6; D unclear. V lost 2 bases and J 9 bases, leaving 5 bases between the germline ends. The CDR3 extends over 12 amino acids. Germline V CDR1 and CDR2: SGHTA, FQGNSA. The CDR3 reads CASSLIPSPLHF. CDR3 DNA sequence: TGTGCCAGCAGCTTAATCCCTTCACCCCTCCACTTT.